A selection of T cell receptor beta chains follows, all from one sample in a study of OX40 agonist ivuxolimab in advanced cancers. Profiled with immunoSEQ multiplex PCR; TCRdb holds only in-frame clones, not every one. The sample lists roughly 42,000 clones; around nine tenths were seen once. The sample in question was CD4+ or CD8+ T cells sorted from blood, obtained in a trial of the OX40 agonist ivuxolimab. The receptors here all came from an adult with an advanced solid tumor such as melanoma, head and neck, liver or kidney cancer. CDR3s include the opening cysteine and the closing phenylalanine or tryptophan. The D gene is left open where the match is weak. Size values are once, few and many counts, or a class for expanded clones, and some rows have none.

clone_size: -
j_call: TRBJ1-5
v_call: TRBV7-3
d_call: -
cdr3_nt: TGTGCCAGCAGCTTAACCGAGGATAGCAATCAGCCCCAGCATTTT
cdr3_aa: CASSLTEDSNQPQHF

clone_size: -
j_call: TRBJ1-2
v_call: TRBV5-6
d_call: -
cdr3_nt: TGTGCCAGCAGCTTGGGACCCGGACAGACCGGCTATGGCTACACCTTC
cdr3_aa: CASSLGPGQTGYGYTF

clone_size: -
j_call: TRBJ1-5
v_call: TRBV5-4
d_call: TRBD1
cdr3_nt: TGTGCCAGCAGCTTGGCAGGGGGAATAGGTCAGCCCCAGCATTTT
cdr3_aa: CASSLAGGIGQPQHF

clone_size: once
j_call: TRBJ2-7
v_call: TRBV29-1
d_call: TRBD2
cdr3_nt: TGCAGCGGACGGGGGGGGGATTCCTCCTACGAGCAGTACTTC
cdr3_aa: CSGRGGDSSYEQYF

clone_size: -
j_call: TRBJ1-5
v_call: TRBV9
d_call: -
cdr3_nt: TGTGCCAGCAGCGTGGGTGACAGCGCCTATAGCAATCAGCCCCAGCATTTT
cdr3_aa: CASSVGDSAYSNQPQHF

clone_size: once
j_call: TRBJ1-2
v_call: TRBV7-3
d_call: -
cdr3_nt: TGTGCCAGCAGCTTAAGTGGACACCTCGGTGGCTACACCTTC
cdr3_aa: CASSLSGHLGGYTF

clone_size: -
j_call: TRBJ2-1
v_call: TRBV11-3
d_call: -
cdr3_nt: TGTGCCAGCAGCTTAGAGGGGGACGAGCAGTTCTTC
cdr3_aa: CASSLEGDEQFF

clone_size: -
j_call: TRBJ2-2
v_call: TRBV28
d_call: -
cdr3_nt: TGTGCCAGCAGTTTACTCGTCCGGGAGCTGTTTTTT
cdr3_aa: CASSLLVRELFF

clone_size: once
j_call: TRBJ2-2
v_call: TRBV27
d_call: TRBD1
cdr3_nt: TGTGCCAGCAGTTCCCGGGACAGGGGGAGGATTACCGGGGAGCTGTTTTTT
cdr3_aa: CASSSRDRGRITGELFF

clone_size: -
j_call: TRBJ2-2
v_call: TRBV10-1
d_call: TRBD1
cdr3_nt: TGCGCCAGCAGTGAATATTTAGGGACAGGGGCCTTCACCGGGGAGCTGTTTTTT
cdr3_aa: CASSEYLGTGAFTGELFF

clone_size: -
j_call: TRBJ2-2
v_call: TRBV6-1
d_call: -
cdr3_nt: TGTGCCAGCAGTGTTTCTAGTGGGGGGGCAATCACCGGGGAGCTGTTTTTT
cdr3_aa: CASSVSSGGAITGELFF

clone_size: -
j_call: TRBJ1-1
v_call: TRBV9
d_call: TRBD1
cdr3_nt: TGTGCCAGCAGGGGGACAGGGGGCGCGTCTGAAGCTTTCTTT
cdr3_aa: CASRGTGGASEAFF

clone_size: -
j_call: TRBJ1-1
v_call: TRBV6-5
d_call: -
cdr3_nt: TGTGCCAGCGGCCCGAACACTGAAGCTTTCTTT
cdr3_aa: CASGPNTEAFF

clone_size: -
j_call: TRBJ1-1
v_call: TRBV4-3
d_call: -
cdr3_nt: TGCGCCAGCAGCCTGGGGACGGGGAACACTGAAGCTTTCTTT
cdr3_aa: CASSLGTGNTEAFF

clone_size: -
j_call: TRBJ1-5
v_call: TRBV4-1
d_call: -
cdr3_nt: TGCGCCAGCAGCCAACTATGGGAAGGCAATCAGCCCCAGCATTTT
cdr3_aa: CASSQLWEGNQPQHF

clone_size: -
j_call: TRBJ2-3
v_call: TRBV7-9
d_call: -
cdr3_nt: TGTGCCAGCAGCTTAGCAATTATAGTGGGGGTAAGCACAGATACGCAGTATTTT
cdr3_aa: CASSLAIIVGVSTDTQYF

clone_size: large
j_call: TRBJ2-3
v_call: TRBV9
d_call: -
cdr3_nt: TGTGCCAGCAGCGAGAGGTTAGGGTTAGATACGCAGTATTTT
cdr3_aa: CASSERLGLDTQYF

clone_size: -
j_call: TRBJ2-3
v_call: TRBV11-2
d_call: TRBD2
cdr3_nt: TGTGCCAGCAGCTCAACTACGGGGGGGAGGACAGATACGCAGTATTTT
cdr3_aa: CASSSTTGGRTDTQYF

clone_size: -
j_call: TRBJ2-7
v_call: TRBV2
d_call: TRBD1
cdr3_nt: TGTGCCAGCAGTGAATGGAAGACAGGGCAAGCCTACGAGCAGTACTTC
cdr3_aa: CASSEWKTGQAYEQYF

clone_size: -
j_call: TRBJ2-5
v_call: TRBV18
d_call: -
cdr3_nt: TGTGCCAGCTCAACCCAGAAGGGGGTTCTTCCAGATGCAGAGACCCAGTACTTC
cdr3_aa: CASSTQKGVLPDAETQYF

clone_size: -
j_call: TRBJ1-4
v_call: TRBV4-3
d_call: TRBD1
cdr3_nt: TGCGCCAGCAGCCAATGGACAGGGTCGGAAAAACTGTTTTTT
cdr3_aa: CASSQWTGSEKLFF

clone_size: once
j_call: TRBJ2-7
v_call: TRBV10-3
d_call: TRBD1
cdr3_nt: TGTGCCATCAGGGGGGACAGATCCTACGAGCAGTACTTC
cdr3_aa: CAIRGDRSYEQYF

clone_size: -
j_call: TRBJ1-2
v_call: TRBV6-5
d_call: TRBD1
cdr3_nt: TGTGCCAGCAGTTACTCGTCGACAGGGGAGAGCTATGGCTACACCTTC
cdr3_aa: CASSYSSTGESYGYTF

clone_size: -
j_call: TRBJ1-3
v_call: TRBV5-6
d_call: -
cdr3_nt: TGTGCCAGCAGCCCCCTGAGGCAGCAGAACTCTGGAAACACCATATATTTT
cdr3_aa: CASSPLRQQNSGNTIYF

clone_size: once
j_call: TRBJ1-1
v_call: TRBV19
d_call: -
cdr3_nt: TGTGCCAGTAGTCCTTGGACAGAATCGAACACTGAAGCTTTCTTT
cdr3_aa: CASSPWTESNTEAFF

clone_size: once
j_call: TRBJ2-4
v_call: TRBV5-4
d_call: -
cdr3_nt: TGTGCCAGCAGCTTGGCCGCGGGCAGTCCGGACATTCAGTACTTC
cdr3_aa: CASSLAAGSPDIQYF

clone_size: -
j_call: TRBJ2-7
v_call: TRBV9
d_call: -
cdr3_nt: TGTGCCAGCAGCGTAGATTCTCGGTCCTACGAGCAGTACTTC
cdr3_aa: CASSVDSRSYEQYF

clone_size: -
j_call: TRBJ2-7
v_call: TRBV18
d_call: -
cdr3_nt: TGTGCCAGCTCACCACTAGATGACAGGAGGTACGAGCAGTACTTC
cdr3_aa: CASSPLDDRRYEQYF

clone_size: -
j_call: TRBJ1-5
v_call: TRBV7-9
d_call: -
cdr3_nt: TGTGCCAGCAGCCCCTACAAGAATCAGCCCCAGCATTTT
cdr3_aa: CASSPYKNQPQHF

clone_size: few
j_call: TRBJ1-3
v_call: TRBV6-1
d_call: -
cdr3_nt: TGTGCCAGCAGTACGGGTGAAGACACCATATATTTT
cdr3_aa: CASSTGEDTIYF

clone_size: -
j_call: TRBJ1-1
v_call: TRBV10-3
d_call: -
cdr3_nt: TGTGCCATCAGTTCGTCCCGCGGAGCCTCCTTAGTAAACACTGAAGCTTTCTTT
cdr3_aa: CAISSSRGASLVNTEAFF

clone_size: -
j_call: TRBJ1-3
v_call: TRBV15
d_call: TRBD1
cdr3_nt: TGTGCCACCAGCCCACGGGACAGGGGTTCCTCTGGAAACACCATATATTTT
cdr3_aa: CATSPRDRGSSGNTIYF

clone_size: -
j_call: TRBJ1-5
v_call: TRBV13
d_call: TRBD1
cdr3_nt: TGTGCCAGCAGCTTAGGTGGGACAGGGAATCAGCCCCAGCATTTT
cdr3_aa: CASSLGGTGNQPQHF